This passage covers 6 T cell receptor beta chains from one sample sequenced in a study of T cells in localized non-small cell lung cancer. Libraries were prepared by immunoSEQ multiplex PCR; TCRdb keeps only in-frame clonotypes and omits some of them. The profile shows around 670 clones, about 22% of them singletons. The input for sequencing was normal lung tissue next to the tumor, taken before any cancer treatment. The receptors come from a woman aged 40 to 75 with stage I squamous cell lung carcinoma.

The rearrangement joins TRBV6-8 to TRBJ1-2; D not certain. In germline, CDR1 is MNHGY, CDR2 SAAAGT. V was clipped by 6 bases and J by 2 bases, with 10 bases between them. This CDR3 region has 13 residues. CDR3 residues: CASRPDRNYGYTF. DNA for the CDR3: TGTGCCAGCAGACCCGACCGCAACTATGGCTACACCTTC.

This clone occurred a few times. The genes are TRBV6-8 and TRBJ1-1, with a tentative D call TRBD1 (5 bases). The CDR3 has 16 amino acids. Trimming left V 7 bases short and J 0 bases short, with 18 bases between. Germline CDR1 reads MNHGY; CDR2 reads SAAAGT. CDR3 bases: TGTGCCAGCATATACTCTTGGGGCGCTCTGAACACTGAAGCTTTCTTT. It yields the protein CASIYSWGALNTEAFF.

In this sample, this clone is large. The chain has TRBV6-8 and TRBJ2-3, with 10 bases that match TRBD2. CDR3 length: 15 residues. J was trimmed by 6 bases and V by 5 bases; bases with no gene match: 8. Germline loops: CDR1 MNHGY, CDR2 SAAAGT. The CDR3 coding sequence is TGTGCCAGCAGTGAGCTAGCGGGAGACGTGGATACGCAGTATTTT. Encoded protein: CASSELAGDVDTQYF.

This clone qualifies as hyperexpanded. The V gene is TRBV28, the J gene TRBJ2-7, with TRBD1 as a possible D gene (6 bases). Germline CDR1 is MDHEN and CDR2 is SYDVKM. This CDR3 region has 16 residues. The ends were cut back, 3 bases at V and 2 bases at J, with 17 bases in the middle. CDR3 sequence: CASSFLNRDPPYEQYF. The CDR3 DNA follows: TGTGCCAGCAGTTTCTTAAACAGGGATCCCCCCTACGAGCAGTACTTC.

V and J are TRBV28 and TRBJ1-2; D remains ambiguous. The V gene's germline CDR1 is MDHEN and CDR2 SYDVKM. This CDR3 is built from 13 residues. V was cut by 6 bases and J by 8 bases, with 16 bases left in between. The DNA of the CDR3 is TGTGCCAGCAGACCTCCTTCCTTCCCAGGCTACACCTTC. Residues: CASRPPSFPGYTF.

The chain links TRBV10-2 to TRBJ2-3; 11 positions match TRBD2. The CDR3 is made up of 13 amino acids. Germline-derived CDR1 and CDR2 are WSHSY and SAAADI. Unmatched junction bases numbered 2, after V lost 7 bases and J lost 5 bases. The CDR3 reads CASTLAGGDTQYF. Written as DNA, the CDR3 is TGCGCCAGCACCCTAGCGGGAGGAGATACGCAGTATTTT.